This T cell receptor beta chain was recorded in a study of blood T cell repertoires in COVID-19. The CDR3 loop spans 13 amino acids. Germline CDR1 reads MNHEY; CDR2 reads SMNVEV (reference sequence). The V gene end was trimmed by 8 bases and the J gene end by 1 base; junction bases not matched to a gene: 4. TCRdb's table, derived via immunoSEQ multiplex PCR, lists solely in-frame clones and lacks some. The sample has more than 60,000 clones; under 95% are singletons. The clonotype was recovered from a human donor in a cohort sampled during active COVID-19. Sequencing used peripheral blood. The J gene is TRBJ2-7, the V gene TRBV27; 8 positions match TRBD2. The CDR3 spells CASGAGGSYEQYF. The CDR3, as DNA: TGTGCCAGCGGTGCGGGGGGTTCCTACGAGCAGTACTTC.